Given below is one TCR beta chain in context. Its antigen is undetermined. The sample originates from a study of vaccination effects on CD4 cells after COVID-19. General study findings and limits: Convalescent patients were scarce, and early post-infection timepoints were absent. Infection- and vaccine-induced clones contracted markedly late after vaccination.

Sequencing followed a ViraFEST assay step that expanded antigen-specific CD4+ T cells with viral peptide pools. With approximately 10 days of culture completed, CD4+ T cells were isolated. The cohort was immunized with two doses of either the BNT162b2 or mRNA-1273 vaccine. Vaccinees lacked prior SARS-CoV-2 infection and tested negative for nucleocapsid antibodies. A density of about 2 million PBMC per well was used; these cells were cultured with approximately 9.1 IU/ml IL-2 and roughly 10 ug/ml peptides. Method: immunoSEQ multiplex PCR; TCRdb's copy keeps in-frame clones and lacks some. The sample lists 67,000 or so clones; approximately 81% were seen once. This CDR3 is 14 amino acids long. The ends were cut back, 10 bases at V and 0 bases at J, with 12 bases in the middle. From germline, CDR1 is MNHEY and CDR2 SMNVEV (reference sequence).

This receptor was obtained from a human donor who received a COVID-19 vaccine. The rearrangement links TRBV27 to TRBJ1-4; D call uncertain. This sample comprised CD4+ T cells from PBMCs cultured with HCoV-229E spike peptides, obtained after COVID-19 vaccination. CDR3 DNA: TGTGCCACCAGAAAGATTGCAACTAATGAAAAACTGTTTTTT. It encodes CATRKIATNEKLFF.